Listed here is a single T cell receptor (beta chain). The data are from a study of blood T cells in healthy people across ages. This CDR3 is 15 amino acids long. The V gene lost 4 bases and the J gene lost 3 bases, with 13 bases spanning the gap. Germline assignment: CDR1 LNHDA and CDR2 SQIVND (reference sequence). Alongside a J-beta primer mix, a sample-barcoded 5' primer served in a second PCR lasting about 7 to 11 cycles. TCRdb reprocessed the 5' RACE reads via MiXCR and lists one record per CDR3 protein. The data hold about 1,800,000 distinct CDR3 sequences, with roughly 27% observed a single time.

This TCR was sampled from a woman aged 25 to 39 in good health. Sequencing was done on a sample of blood. V usage is TRBV19 and J usage is TRBJ1-5; no firm D call. Written as DNA, the CDR3 is TGTGCCAGTAGTAGGGCTCTTGCCCTCAATCAGCCCCAGCATTTT. It yields the protein CASSRALALNQPQHF.